The 10 T cell receptor beta chains below all came from one sample that was sequenced in a study of tumor and adjacent non-tumor tissue in lung cancer. RNA was extracted from bulk tissue without any cell sorting. Three rounds of nested PCR, following a modified ARM-PCR protocol, produced the TCRbeta library. TCRdb analysed the multiplex PCR reads with MiXCR anew, one entry per CDR3 protein. The data contain about 200,000 distinct CDR3 sequences, 60% to 85% of them seen just once; the ten biggest clones take up approximately 26%. Specimen: lung tumor tissue. The receptors shown here come from a man aged 55 to 70 with non-small cell lung cancer.

Note on this clonotype: The junction departs from germline at one end; a sequencing error may be responsible. This sequence joins TRBV7-9 and TRBJ1-2; 7 nucleotides match TRBD1. Germline V gene data show CDR1 as SEHNR and CDR2 as FQNEAQ (reference sequence). The CDR3 has 15 amino acids. In nucleotides, the CDR3 is TGTGCCATCAGTTTAGAGCAGGGGGTCGTCTATGACTACACCTTC. Translation: CAISLEQGVVYDYTF.

This chain links TRBV7-9 with TRBJ1-1, with D possibly matching TRBD1 (5 bases). Looked up from germline, CDR1 is SEHNR and CDR2 is FQNEAQ (reference sequence). The CDR3 covers 15 residues. Trimming stripped 4 bases from V and 5 bases from J, with 17 bases between. CDR3 DNA: TGTGCCAGCAGCTCCGGACCGTTAGAGGGGACTGAAGCTTTCTTT. It specifies CASSSGPLEGTEAFF.

V usage is TRBV20-1 and J usage is TRBJ2-7; perhaps TRBD2 as D (7 bases). V shed 5 bases and J shed 2 bases, with 19 bases lying between them. The CDR3 is 15 residues long. CDR1 is DFQATT and CDR2 is SNEGSKA in the germline V gene (reference sequence). CDR3 in amino acids: CSAYIREGVTYEQYF. Here the CDR3 DNA reads TGCAGTGCTTATATCAGGGAGGGGGTAACCTACGAGCAGTACTTC.

Many counts were recorded for this clonotype. The rearrangement links TRBV6-1 to TRBJ2-7; D is ambiguous. This CDR3 is 14 amino acids long. Germline lookup yields CDR1 MNHNS and CDR2 SASEGT. The V and J ends lost 2 bases and 2 bases respectively, with 10 bases between them. The CDR3 nucleotides are TGTGCCAGCAGTGAAAGTCAGTTCACCTACGAGCAGTACTTC. Translated: CASSESQFTYEQYF.

A remark on this clonotype: Given the absence of the conserved phenylalanine or tryptophan at the CDR3 end, a read error is likely. No DNA is shown, since the ends of the CDR3 on it are uncertain; the CDR3 is the one TCRdb lists. The chain's CDR3 is CRERGDEQYY. The chain carries TRBV20-1 and TRBJ2-7; the DNA was not compared with TRBD1, the D call given in the table. CDR1 is DFQATT and CDR2 is SNEGSKA in the germline V gene (reference sequence). The CDR3 spans 10 amino acids, including both terminal residues.

As regards this clonotype: No conserved phenylalanine or tryptophan ends this CDR3, so it is likely a read error. The chain combines TRBV11-3 with TRBJ1-1; D is unresolved. This CDR3 contains 14 residues. Germline V gene lookup returns CDR1 SGHNT and CDR2 YENEEA. The CDR3 region is CASSRSEDNTEAFI. The CDR3 bases are TGTGCCAGCAGCCGCAGTGAAGACAACACAGAAGCTTTCATT.

Concerning this clonotype: One junction end does not reproduce the germline sequence, and a read error may be involved. This sequence joins TRBV5-1 and TRBJ2-7; 8 bases are a match to TRBD2. The V gene's germline CDR1 is SGHRS and CDR2 YFSETQ. This CDR3 is built from 19 residues. CDR3 sequence reads: CASSLESPGPSGWAYEQYF. In DNA, the CDR3 is TGCGCCAGCAGCTTGGAGTCCCCAGGGCCTAGCGGGTGGGCCTACGAACAGTACTTC.

This clonotype was seen only once. The chain uses TRBV4-3 and TRBJ2-3; no reliable D call. The germline V and J ends were trimmed by 3 bases and 2 bases, with 15 bases remaining between them. The CDR3 totals 16 residues. CDR1 LGHNA and CDR2 YSLEER come from the germline V gene. Written as DNA, the CDR3 is TGCGCCAGCAGCCATGATAGAGCTGACACCACAGATACGCAGTATTTT. This encodes CASSHDRADTTDTQYF.

Only one count was recorded for this clonotype. The chain carries TRBV7-8 and TRBJ1-5; D might be TRBD1 (6 bases). There are 15 residues in the CDR3. Trimming left V 5 bases short and J 3 bases short, with 14 bases between. Germline V gene sequence: CDR1 SGHVS, CDR2 FQNEAQ. CDR3: CASSQTGANNQPQHF. CDR3 in DNA: TGTGCCAGCAGCCAGACAGGAGCTAACAATCAGCCCCAGCATTTT.

The CDR3 region is CSARGGLSYEQYF. DNA for the CDR3: TGCAGTGCTAGGGGGGGCCTATCCTACGAGCAGTACTTC. V gene TRBV20-1 combines with J gene TRBJ2-7; the D gene could be TRBD1 or TRBD2 (6 bases each). The V gene's germline CDR1 is DFQATT and CDR2 SNEGSKA (reference sequence). The length of the CDR3 is 13 residues. Deletions cut 3 bases from V and 1 base from J, with 10 bases between.